This is a list of T cell receptor beta chains from one sample in a study of long-term antiretroviral therapy in people with HIV. Sequenced by immunoSEQ multiplex PCR; TCRdb stores in-frame clones only, minus some. The sample yields 20,000 to 25,000 clones, about 82% seen once. The sample in question was unsorted PBMCs, obtained 1.6 years after starting antiretroviral therapy. Receptors were obtained from a man in his forties with HIV. Each CDR3 is given with its conserved first and last residue. The D gene is left open where the match is weak. A row's size may be missing; if present it is once, few, many or a size class.

V	J	length	size	D	CDR3	DNA
TRBV9	TRBJ2-3	19	-	TRBD1	CASSVAMRDRDSSTDTQYF	TGTGCCAGCAGCGTAGCTATGAGGGACAGAGATTCTAGCACAGATACGCAGTATTTT
TRBV11-2	TRBJ2-7	16	-	TRBD2	CASSLDAGAHSYEQYF	TGTGCCAGCAGCTTAGATGCGGGAGCACACTCCTACGAGCAGTACTTC
TRBV13	TRBJ1-2	16	-	-	CASSISTDRRRYGYTF	TGTGCCAGCAGCATAAGCACCGACAGACGCAGGTATGGCTACACCTTC
TRBV6-5	TRBJ1-1	15	-	-	CASSAQGQMNTEAFF	TGTGCCAGCAGTGCGCAAGGACAGATGAACACTGAAGCTTTCTTT
TRBV5-1	TRBJ2-3	16	-	TRBD2	CASSLGLAGATDTQYF	TGCGCCAGCAGCTTGGGACTAGCGGGAGCCACAGATACGCAGTATTTT
TRBV6-1	TRBJ1-1	15	-	TRBD1	CASSEWTGANTEAFF	TGTGCCAGCAGTGAATGGACAGGGGCGAACACTGAAGCTTTCTTT
TRBV29-1	TRBJ2-1	19	few	TRBD2	CSVPGPGLAGGPNYNEQFF	TGCAGCGTTCCGGGGCCGGGACTAGCGGGAGGGCCTAACTACAATGAGCAGTTCTTC
TRBV5-1	TRBJ2-7	14	-	TRBD1	CASSGRTGSYEQYF	TGCGCCAGCAGCGGCCGGACAGGGTCCTACGAGCAGTACTTC
TRBV15	TRBJ2-6	15	-	-	CATSRGSGGANVLTF	TGTGCCACCAGCAGAGGGAGTGGTGGGGCCAACGTCCTGACTTTC
TRBV2	TRBJ2-3	16	-	-	CASSTKFGASTDTQYF	TGTGCCAGCTCAACTAAGTTCGGTGCTAGCACAGATACGCAGTATTTT
TRBV7-8	TRBJ1-1	14	-	-	CASSLDTVNTEAFF	TGTGCCAGCAGCTTAGATACGGTGAACACTGAAGCTTTCTTT
TRBV11-2	TRBJ2-2	14	once	-	CASSLGVGAGELFF	TGTGCCAGCAGCTTAGGAGTGGGGGCCGGGGAGCTGTTTTTT
TRBV19	TRBJ1-1	14	-	-	CASMVSFPGYEAFF	TGTGCCAGTATGGTCAGTTTTCCTGGGTATGAAGCTTTCTTT
TRBV18	TRBJ1-5	15	few	TRBD1	CASSSNRGNGQPQHF	TGTGCCAGCTCATCGAACAGGGGTAACGGTCAGCCCCAGCATTTT
TRBV9	TRBJ1-3	13	few	-	CASGSGTGNTIYF	TGTGCCAGCGGATCGGGGACTGGAAACACCATATATTTT
TRBV4-2	TRBJ2-7	16	-	-	CASSQDSGGTTYEQYF	TGTGCCAGCAGCCAAGACAGCGGTGGGACAACCTACGAGCAGTACTTC
TRBV5-1	TRBJ2-5	14	once	TRBD1	CASNGQGVRETQYF	TGCGCCAGCAATGGACAGGGTGTACGAGAGACCCAGTACTTC
TRBV2	TRBJ1-1	17	-	TRBD1	CASSEDRTGFFSTEAFF	TGTGCCAGCAGTGAGGATCGGACAGGGTTCTTTAGCACTGAAGCTTTCTTT
TRBV4-2	TRBJ1-2	15	-	-	CASSPPLVEGYGYTF	TGTGCCAGCAGCCCTCCCCTGGTGGAGGGCTATGGCTACACCTTC
TRBV4-2	TRBJ2-3	16	-	TRBD2	CASSQVQGRGEDTQYF	TGTGCCAGCAGCCAAGTCCAGGGTCGGGGGGAAGATACGCAGTATTTT
TRBV12-5	TRBJ2-1	13	-	TRBD2	CASSSGISGEQFF	TGTGCTAGTTCTAGCGGGATTAGTGGTGAGCAGTTCTTC
TRBV10-3	TRBJ1-2	14	-	-	CAISDGRGNYGYTF	TGTGCCATCAGTGATGGCAGGGGTAACTATGGCTACACCTTC
TRBV5-6	TRBJ1-2	14	-	TRBD1	CASSPGQLNYGYTF	TGTGCCAGCAGCCCGGGACAGCTTAACTATGGCTACACCTTC
TRBV2	TRBJ2-4	15	-	-	CASSQDSIAKNIQYF	TGTGCCAGCAGTCAGGACAGTATAGCCAAAAACATTCAGTACTTC
TRBV29-1	TRBJ2-1	12	-	-	CSVSQASDEQFF	TGCAGCGTTTCTCAGGCTAGCGATGAGCAGTTCTTC
TRBV23-1	TRBJ2-7	15	-	TRBD1	CASSLLETGDHEQYF	TGCGCCAGCAGTCTGTTGGAGACAGGGGACCACGAGCAGTACTTC
TRBV6-1	TRBJ1-5	16	-	-	CASSESAGFSNQPQHF	TGTGCCAGCAGTGAATCCGCAGGGTTTAGCAATCAGCCCCAGCATTTT
TRBV10-3	TRBJ2-7	15	-	-	CAISDPDTLSHEQYF	TGTGCCATCAGTGATCCGGACACTCTATCCCACGAGCAGTACTTC
TRBV6-1	TRBJ2-3	14	-	-	CASSEGLNQDTQYF	TGTGCCAGCAGTGAAGGCCTCAATCAAGATACGCAGTATTTT
TRBV7-8	TRBJ2-7	14	-	TRBD1	CASSWGDRGHEQYF	TGTGCCAGCAGCTGGGGGGACAGGGGCCACGAGCAGTACTTC
TRBV5-6	TRBJ2-7	14	large	-	CASSQDPGVYEQYF	TGTGCCAGCAGCCAGGACCCGGGGGTCTACGAGCAGTACTTC
TRBV4-1	TRBJ2-7	17	-	TRBD2	CASRRLAGVGSAYEQYF	TGCGCCAGCAGGAGACTAGCGGGAGTTGGGTCCGCCTACGAGCAGTACTTC
TRBV6-1	TRBJ1-5	13	-	-	CASSEGPNQPQHF	TGTGCCAGCAGTGAAGGTCCCAATCAGCCCCAGCATTTT
TRBV6-1	TRBJ1-1	13	-	-	CASSDRPNTEAFF	TGTGCCAGCAGTGACAGGCCGAACACTGAAGCTTTCTTT
TRBV27	TRBJ2-1	15	-	TRBD2	CASRSPASGYNEQFF	TGTGCCAGCAGATCTCCGGCTAGCGGTTACAATGAGCAGTTCTTC
TRBV5-1	TRBJ2-2	16	-	-	CASSLGPDRKTGELFF	TGCGCCAGCAGCTTGGGGCCTGATAGAAAAACCGGGGAGCTGTTTTTT
TRBV18	TRBJ1-5	15	-	-	CASSPRATSNQPQHF	TGTGCCAGCTCACCAAGGGCGACTAGCAATCAGCCCCAGCATTTT
TRBV19	TRBJ2-5	15	-	-	CASSPGGRLEETQYF	TGTGCCAGTAGCCCAGGAGGGCGGCTTGAAGAGACCCAGTACTTC
TRBV13	TRBJ2-7	15	-	-	CASSPGQSLSYGQYF	TGTGCCAGCAGCCCGGGACAAAGTCTATCCTACGGGCAGTACTTC
TRBV5-6	TRBJ2-6	18	once	TRBD1	CASSLEGQEFARANVLTF	TGTGCCAGCAGCTTGGAAGGACAGGAATTCGCGCGGGCCAACGTCCTGACTTTC
TRBV10-3	TRBJ2-7	14	-	-	CAISADSLLNEQYF	TGTGCCATCAGTGCTGACAGCCTTCTCAACGAGCAGTACTTC
TRBV7-5	TRBJ2-3	15	-	-	CVRSFLAGVGDTQYF	TGTGTCAGAAGCTTCTTAGCGGGAGTCGGAGATACGCAGTATTTT